These 24 T cell receptor beta chains were sequenced from one sample in a study of blood T cell repertoires in COVID-19. TCRdb keeps only in-frame clones here, not all; method: immunoSEQ multiplex PCR. In the table there are approximately 70,000 clones, 90% to 95% of which are singletons. The sequenced sample consisted of peripheral blood. These receptors were obtained from a man aged 45-65 years with COVID-19, enrolled during active disease.

V usage is TRBV2 and J usage is TRBJ1-5; D is uncertain. CDR1 and CDR2 from the germline V gene are SNHLY and FYNNEI. The CDR3 sequence is 13 residues long. With 7 bases removed from V and 2 bases from J, the gap between germline ends came to 9 bases. CDR3 in DNA: TGTGCCAGCACTAACGCGGGCAATCAGCCCCAGCATTTT. This encodes CASTNAGNQPQHF.

The chain carries TRBV19 and TRBJ2-2; D gene unclear. The CDR3 contains 11 residues. Trimming removed 4 bases from V and 9 bases from J, with 6 bases in between. From germline, CDR1 is LNHDA and CDR2 SQIVND (reference sequence). CDR3 protein: CASSRGRELFF. CDR3 in DNA: TGTGCCAGTAGTAGAGGCCGGGAGCTGTTTTTT.

CDR3 nucleotides: TGTGCCAGCAGCTTGTCTCAGGGGGCTGGAGAGCAGTACGTC. Translation: CASSLSQGAGEQYV. The V call is TRBV5-5, the J call TRBJ2-7; 8 bases align to TRBD1. Germline CDR1 reads SGHKS; CDR2 reads YYEKEE (reference sequence). This CDR3 has 14 residues. V shed 1 base, J shed 7 bases, and the junction held 7 bases outside the gene matches.

The V gene is TRBV19, the J gene TRBJ1-2; tentatively, D is TRBD1 (6 bases). V dropped 5 bases and J dropped 3 bases, with 13 bases sitting between them. The germline V gene has CDR1 LNHDA and CDR2 SQIVND (reference sequence). The CDR3 length is 14 residues. The CDR3 DNA sequence: TGTGCCAGTAGTGCATCAGGGGCCGACTATGGCTACACCTTC. It is translated as CASSASGADYGYTF. The full variable domain, its missing parts supplied by reference TRBV19 and TRBJ1-2, is DGGITQSPKYLFRKEGQNVTLSCEQNLNHDAMYWYRQDPGQGLRLIYYSQIVNDFQKGDIAEGYSVSREKKESFPLTVTSAQKNPTAFYLCASSASGADYGYTFGSGTRLTVV.

On this clone itself: The same CDR3 is also encoded by other DNA sequences in this sample. V is TRBV7-2 and J is TRBJ1-1, with 7 bases aligning to TRBD1. The germline gives CDR1 SGHTA, CDR2 FQGNSA. There are 15 residues in the CDR3. The V and J ends lost 1 base and 0 bases, in that order; junction bases with no gene match: 2. The CDR3, as DNA: TGTGCCAGCAGCTTAGATACAGGGGTGAACACTGAAGCTTTCTTT. As protein: CASSLDTGVNTEAFF.

The V gene is TRBV7-8, the J gene TRBJ2-1; TRBD2 agrees at 13 bases. V was clipped by 3 bases and J by 8 bases; unmatched bases: 13. The CDR3 contains 18 residues. Germline V gives CDR1 SGHVS, CDR2 FQNEAQ. CDR3 DNA: TGTGCCAGCAGCTTCGCTGAAGCGGGACTAGCGGGACTGGATGAGCAGTTCTTC. It encodes CASSFAEAGLAGLDEQFF.

In this sample, this clone turned up a few times. The chain joins TRBV6-5 to TRBJ2-7; 8 bases line up with TRBD1. Trimming removed 5 bases from V and 1 base from J; junction bases left unmatched: 4. The CDR3 runs 14 residues. CDR1 and CDR2 (germline): MNHEY, SVGAGI. The CDR3 loop is CASSNGQGSYEQYF. CDR3 nucleotide sequence: TGTGCCAGCAGTAACGGACAGGGTTCCTACGAGCAGTACTTC.

CDR3 amino acids: CSASLLAGGQSEQFF. In nucleotides, the CDR3 is TGCAGTGCTAGTCTACTAGCGGGAGGGCAGAGTGAGCAGTTCTTC. The chain joins TRBV20-1 to TRBJ2-1; 13 bases fit TRBD2. V gave up 3 bases and J gave up 9 bases; unmatched junction bases: 8. CDR1 is DFQATT and CDR2 is SNEGSKA in the germline V gene (reference sequence). The CDR3 contains 15 residues.

The chain employs TRBV5-4 and TRBJ2-7; TRBD2 is a possible D gene (6 bases). Germline loops: CDR1 SGHNT, CDR2 YYREEE (reference sequence). V lost 0 bases, J lost 4 bases, and 8 bases lay in between. The CDR3 contains 13 residues. CDR3 bases: TGTGCCAGCAGCTTGGGGACTACTTACGAGCAGTACTTC. Protein: CASSLGTTYEQYF.

The rearrangement uses TRBV19 and TRBJ1-1; weak D call: TRBD1 (6 bases). The CDR3 consists of 13 residues. CDR1 LNHDA and CDR2 SQIVND come from the germline V gene (reference sequence). V lost 6 bases, J lost 5 bases, and 13 bases lay in between. CDR3 bases: TGTGCCAGTAGCTCAGGGGTGTGGACTGAAGCTTTCTTT. This codes for CASSSGVWTEAFF.

The V gene is TRBV5-4, the J gene TRBJ2-2, with no clear D. The germline CDR1 and CDR2 sequences are SGHNT and YYREEE (reference sequence). The CDR3 length is 15 residues. The germline V and J ends were trimmed by 0 bases and 2 bases, with 8 bases remaining between them. The DNA of the CDR3 is TGTGCCAGCAGCTTGGGTCAGACAAACACCGGGGAGCTGTTTTTT. Translated: CASSLGQTNTGELFF.

This clone was detected a few times. V gene TRBV30 combines with J gene TRBJ2-1; tentatively, D is TRBD2 (5 bases). Germline V gene lookup returns CDR1 GTSNPN and CDR2 SVGIG (reference sequence). V lost 3 bases and J 2 bases, leaving 14 bases between the germline ends. The CDR3 sequence is 15 residues long. In DNA, the CDR3 is TGTGCCTGGAGAAAGCGGCTAGCCGCCTACAATGAGCAGTTCTTC. Translated, it gives CAWRKRLAAYNEQFF.

This clone was detected once. The V call is TRBV30, the J call TRBJ2-5; 10 nucleotides agree with TRBD2. The CDR3 loop spans 14 amino acids. CDR1 is GTSNPN and CDR2 is SVGIG in the germline V gene (reference sequence). Losses at the gene ends were 3 bases for V and 4 bases for J; bases not matched to a gene: 5. CDR3 bases: TGTGCCTGGAGATGGCCTAGCGGGGGAGAGACCCAGTACTTC. It translates to CAWRWPSGGETQYF.

The chain's CDR3 is CASSEIPGYEQYV. The DNA of the CDR3 is TGCGCCAGCAGTGAAATCCCGGGGTACGAGCAGTACGTC. The chain carries TRBV10-2 and TRBJ2-7, with a possible D match to TRBD2 (5 bases). Germline CDR1 reads WSHSY; CDR2 reads SAAADI. Between the trimmed V and J ends, which lost 3 bases and 4 bases, there was a span of 10 bases. The CDR3 has 13 residues.

The CDR3 bases are TGTGCCACCAGCACAGGGGCGCTCGAGCAGTACTTC. As protein: CATSTGALEQYF. V is TRBV2 and J is TRBJ2-7; 7 bases match TRBD1. V dropped 10 bases and J dropped 6; count of bases not matched to a gene: 9. The germline V gene has CDR1 SNHLY and CDR2 FYNNEI. This CDR3 region has 12 residues.

This rearrangement joins TRBV20-1 to TRBJ2-1; 8 bases match TRBD2. The CDR3 has 10 amino acids. The ends lost 6 bases at V and 13 bases at J; junction bases unmatched: 5. The germline V gene encodes CDR1 DFQATT and CDR2 SNEGSKA (reference sequence). The CDR3 bases are TGCAGTGCGGACGGGAGGGGACAGTTCTTC. This codes for CSADGRGQFF.

The rearrangement uses TRBV6-6 and TRBJ1-5; 7 bases are shared with TRBD1. With V trimmed by 0 bases and J by 4 bases, 6 bases remained unmatched. Germline lookup yields CDR1 MNHNY and CDR2 SVGAGI (reference sequence). The CDR3 has 16 amino acids. The CDR3 DNA is TGTGCCAGCAGTTACTCGAGCGCAGGGGGGAATCAGCCCCAGCATTTT. It encodes CASSYSSAGGNQPQHF.

This rearrangement joins TRBV19 to TRBJ2-1; 10 bases are shared with TRBD2. The CDR3 extends over 18 amino acids. Germline lookup yields CDR1 LNHDA and CDR2 SQIVND (reference sequence). Losses at the gene ends were 0 bases for V and 6 bases for J; bases not matched to a gene: 11. In DNA, the CDR3 is TGTGCCAGTAGTATAGATCTCAGGATAGCGGGGGGCCTCAATGAGCAGTTCTTC. It codes for CASSIDLRIAGGLNEQFF.

This chain connects TRBV6-6 to TRBJ2-7; D is undetermined. Germline lookup yields CDR1 MNHNY and CDR2 SVGAGI (reference sequence). Deletions cut 2 bases from V and 3 bases from J, with 17 bases between. The CDR3 sequence is 16 residues long. The CDR3 DNA reads as TGTGCCAGCAGTTACGCCTCCAGGTCCCGCAACTACGAGCAGTACTTC. Its protein is CASSYASRSRNYEQYF.

This clone is a singleton in its sample. J is TRBJ2-2 and V is TRBV9, with 7 nucleotides matching TRBD2. The V gene's germline CDR1 is SGDLS and CDR2 YYNGEE. The CDR3 is 16 amino acids. Unmatched junction bases numbered 8, after V lost 6 bases and J lost 0 bases. The CDR3, as DNA: TGTGCCAGCACTCCCAGCGGGAACGCGAACACCGGGGAGCTGTTTTTT. Protein sequence: CASTPSGNANTGELFF.

The V call is TRBV7-2, the J call TRBJ2-7; perhaps TRBD1 as D (6 bases). From germline, CDR1 is SGHTA and CDR2 FQGNSA. This CDR3 region has 15 residues. Trimming removed 3 bases at V and 2 bases at J, with 14 bases between. In nucleotides, the CDR3 is TGTGCCAGCAGCTTCCTAGGGGACAACACCTACGAGCAGTACTTC. It encodes CASSFLGDNTYEQYF.

The rearrangement uses TRBV29-1 and TRBJ2-5; D perhaps matches TRBD2 (6 bases). Trimming pared 0 bases from V and 2 bases from J, leaving 10 bases between. CDR1 and CDR2 from the germline V gene are SQVTM and ANQGSEA. The CDR3 is 14 amino acids. CDR3 DNA: TGCAGCGTTGAAGAGCGGGGTGGGCAAGAGACCCAGTACTTC. It specifies CSVEERGGQETQYF.

This clone was counted once. The chain has TRBV5-1 and TRBJ2-3, with TRBD1 matching over 10 bases. The germline CDR1 and CDR2 sequences are SGHRS and YFSETQ. Unmatched junction bases numbered 5, after V lost 3 bases and J lost 1 base. The CDR3 spans 16 residues. The CDR3 sequence: CASSSWTGGRTDTQYF. CDR3 nucleotides: TGCGCCAGCAGCTCCTGGACAGGGGGGCGCACAGATACGCAGTATTTT. Full variable domain (outside the CDR3, taken from reference TRBV5-1 and TRBJ2-3): KAGVTQTPRYLIKTRGQQVTLSCSPISGHRSVSWYQQTPGQGLQFLFEYFSETQRNKGNFPGRFSGRQFSNSRSEMNVSTLELGDSALYLCASSSWTGGRTDTQYFGPGTRLTVL.

The rearrangement links TRBV9 to TRBJ2-7; 8 bases line up with TRBD2. V lost 3 bases to trimming and J lost 3 bases; unmatched junction nucleotides: 11. This CDR3 spans 16 amino acids. Germline lookup yields CDR1 SGDLS and CDR2 YYNGEE. The CDR3 is CASSATGGTDLYEQYF. CDR3 sequence (DNA): TGTGCCAGCAGCGCGACGGGGGGGACGGACCTCTACGAGCAGTACTTC.